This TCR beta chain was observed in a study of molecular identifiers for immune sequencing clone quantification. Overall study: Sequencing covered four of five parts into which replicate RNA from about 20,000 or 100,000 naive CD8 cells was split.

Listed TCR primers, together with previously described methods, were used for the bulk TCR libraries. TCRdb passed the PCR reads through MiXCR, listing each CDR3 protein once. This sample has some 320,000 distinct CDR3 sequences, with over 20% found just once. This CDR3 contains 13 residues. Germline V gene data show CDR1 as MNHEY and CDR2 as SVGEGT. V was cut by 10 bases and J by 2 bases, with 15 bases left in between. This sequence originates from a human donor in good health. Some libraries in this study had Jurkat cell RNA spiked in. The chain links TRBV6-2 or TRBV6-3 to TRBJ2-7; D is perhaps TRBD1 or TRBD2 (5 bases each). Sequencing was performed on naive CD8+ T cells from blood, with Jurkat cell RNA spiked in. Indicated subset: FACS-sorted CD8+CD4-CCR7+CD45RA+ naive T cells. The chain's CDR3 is CATGIGETYEQYF. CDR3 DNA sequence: TGTGCCACAGGGATAGGGGAGACCTACGAGCAGTACTTC.